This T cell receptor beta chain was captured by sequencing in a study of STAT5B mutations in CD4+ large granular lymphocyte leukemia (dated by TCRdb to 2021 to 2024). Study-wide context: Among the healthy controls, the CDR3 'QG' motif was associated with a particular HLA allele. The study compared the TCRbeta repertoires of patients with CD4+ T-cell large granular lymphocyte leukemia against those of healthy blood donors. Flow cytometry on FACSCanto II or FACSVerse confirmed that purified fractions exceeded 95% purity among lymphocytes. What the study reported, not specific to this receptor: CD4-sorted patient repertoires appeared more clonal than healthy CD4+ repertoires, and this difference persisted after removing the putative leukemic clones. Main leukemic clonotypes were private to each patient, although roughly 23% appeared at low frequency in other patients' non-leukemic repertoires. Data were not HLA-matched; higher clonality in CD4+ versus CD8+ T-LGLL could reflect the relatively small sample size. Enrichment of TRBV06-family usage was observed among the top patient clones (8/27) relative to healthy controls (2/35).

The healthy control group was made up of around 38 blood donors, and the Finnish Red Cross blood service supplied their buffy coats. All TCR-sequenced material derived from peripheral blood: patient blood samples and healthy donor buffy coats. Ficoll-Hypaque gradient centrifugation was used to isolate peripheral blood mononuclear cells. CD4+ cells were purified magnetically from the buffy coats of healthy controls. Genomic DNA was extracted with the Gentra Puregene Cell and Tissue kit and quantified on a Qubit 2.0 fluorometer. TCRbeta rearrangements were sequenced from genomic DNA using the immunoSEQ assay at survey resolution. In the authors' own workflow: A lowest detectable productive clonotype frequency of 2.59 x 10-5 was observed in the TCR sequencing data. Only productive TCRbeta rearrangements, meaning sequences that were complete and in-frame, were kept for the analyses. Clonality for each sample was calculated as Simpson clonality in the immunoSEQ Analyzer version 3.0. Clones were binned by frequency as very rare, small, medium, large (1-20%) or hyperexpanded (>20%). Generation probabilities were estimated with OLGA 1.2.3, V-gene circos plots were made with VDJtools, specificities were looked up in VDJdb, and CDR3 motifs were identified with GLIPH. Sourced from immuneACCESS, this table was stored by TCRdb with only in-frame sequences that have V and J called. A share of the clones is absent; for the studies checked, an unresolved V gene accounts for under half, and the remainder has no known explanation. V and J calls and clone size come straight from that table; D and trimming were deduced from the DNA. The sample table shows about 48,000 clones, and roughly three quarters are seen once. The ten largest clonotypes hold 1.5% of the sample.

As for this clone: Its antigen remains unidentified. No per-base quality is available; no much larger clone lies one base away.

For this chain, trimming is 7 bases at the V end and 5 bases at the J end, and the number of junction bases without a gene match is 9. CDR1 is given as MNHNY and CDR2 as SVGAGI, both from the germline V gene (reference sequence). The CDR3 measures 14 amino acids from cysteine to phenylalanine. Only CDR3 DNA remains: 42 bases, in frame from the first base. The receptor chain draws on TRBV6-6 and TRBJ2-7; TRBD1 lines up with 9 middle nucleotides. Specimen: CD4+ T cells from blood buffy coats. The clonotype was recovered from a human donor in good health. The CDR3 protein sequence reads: CASTLQGAVNEQYF. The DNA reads TGTGCCAGCACCTTACAGGGGGCGGTAAACGAGCAGTACTTC.